Sequencing of this T cell receptor (beta chain) was carried out in a study of spatial heterogeneity in lung cancer. About the study: The study observed each unique TCR and UMI combination more than ten times on average in raw reads.

Every individual TCR cDNA molecule carried its own unique molecular identifier, which allowed correction of PCR and sequencing errors. TCRdb used MiXCR to reprocess the 5' RACE reads, holding one entry per CDR3 protein. The sample records 2,000 or so distinct CDR3 sequences, less than 20% being singletons. Time point noted: sample taken at primary tumor resection. From tumor, nontumor lung or frozen PBMC, whole RNA was taken unsorted for sequencing. The cohort: some 73 early-stage, untreated non-small cell lung cancer patients. This clonotype was counted a few times. V gave up 3 bases and J gave up 1 base; unmatched junction bases: 7. CDR1 LNHDA and CDR2 SQIVND come from the germline V gene (reference sequence). The CDR3 contains 17 residues.

Specimen: PBMCs, collected at surgery. This sequence joins TRBV19 and TRBJ2-2; 8 bases are shared with TRBD1. The TCR comes from a male donor with early-stage non-small cell lung cancer. This chain's CDR3 is CASSILAGTGNTGELFF. CDR3 nucleotide sequence: TGTGCCAGTAGTATTCTCGCCGGGACAGGGAACACCGGGGAGCTGTTTTTT.